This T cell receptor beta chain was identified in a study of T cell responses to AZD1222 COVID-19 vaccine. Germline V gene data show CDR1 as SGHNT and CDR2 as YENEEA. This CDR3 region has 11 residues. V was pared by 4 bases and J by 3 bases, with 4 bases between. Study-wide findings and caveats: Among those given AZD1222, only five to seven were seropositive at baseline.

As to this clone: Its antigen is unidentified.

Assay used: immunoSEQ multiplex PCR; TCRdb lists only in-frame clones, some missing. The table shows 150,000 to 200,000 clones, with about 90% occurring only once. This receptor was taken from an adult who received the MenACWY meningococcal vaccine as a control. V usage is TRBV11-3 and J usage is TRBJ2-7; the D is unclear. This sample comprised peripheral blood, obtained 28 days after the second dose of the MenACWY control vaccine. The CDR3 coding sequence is TGTGCCAGCAGCTCAGGCTACGAGCAGTACTTC. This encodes CASSSGYEQYF.